The 21 T cell receptor beta chains below all came from one sample that was sequenced in a study of T-cell reconstitution after alpha-beta-depleted transplantation in children. Unique molecular identifiers were used to barcode this TCRbeta library. From the PCR reads, TCRdb called clonotypes with MiXCR, one entry per CDR3 protein. The table includes about half a million distinct CDR3 sequences, around 13% detected once. The starting material was PBMCs from the stem cell graft donor, obtained from the stem cell graft. These receptors all stem from a human donor who donated a stem cell graft to a child with combined immunodeficiency.

In its sample, this clonotype was seen a few times. This chain connects TRBV30 to TRBJ2-1, with D unresolved. Trimming took 0 bases from V and 10 from J, leaving 10 bases between them. The CDR3 totals 12 residues. Looked up from germline, CDR1 is GTSNPN and CDR2 is SVGIG (reference sequence). CDR3 coding DNA: TGTGCCTGGAGTGTTAGCTCTTCCGAGCAGTTCTTC. Translation: CAWSVSSSEQFF.

This chain connects TRBV6-5 to TRBJ2-2; D ambiguous. This CDR3 has 14 residues. Trimming shortened V by 2 bases and J by 3 bases, and 7 bases separated the two germline ends. Germline V lookup: CDR1 MNHEY, CDR2 SVGAGI. The CDR3 bases are TGTGCCAGCAGTTACACCTCATACACCGGGGAGCTGTTTTTT. Encoded protein: CASSYTSYTGELFF.

The chain combines TRBV4-2 with TRBJ2-4; 8 bases are a match to TRBD1. V shed 4 bases, J shed 7 bases, and the junction held 9 bases outside the gene matches. Germline values: CDR1 LGHNA, CDR2 YNFKEQ. The CDR3 contains 15 residues. CDR3 residues: CASSRTQTGGNIQYF. DNA for the CDR3: TGTGCCAGCAGCCGAACCCAAACAGGGGGTAACATTCAGTACTTC.

The chain joins TRBV7-2 to TRBJ2-6; D is perhaps TRBD1 (5 bases). V dropped 0 bases and J dropped 0 bases, with 12 bases sitting between them. The CDR3 spans 18 residues. Germline CDR1 is SGHTA and CDR2 is FQGNSA. DNA of the CDR3: TGTGCCAGCAGCTTAGCTATTCAGGGTTCCTCTGGGGCCAACGTCCTGACTTTC. Translation gives CASSLAIQGSSGANVLTF.

This clonotype showed up just a few times. The gene calls are TRBV28 and TRBJ2-2; D is perhaps TRBD1 or TRBD2 (5 bases each). There are 15 residues in the CDR3. Trimming took off 2 bases at V and 6 bases at J, with 13 bases between the two ends. The germline gives CDR1 MDHEN, CDR2 SYDVKM. The CDR3 coding sequence is TGTGCCAGCAGTTTAGTGACGGGGCAGGCCGGGGAGCTGTTTTTT. Residues: CASSLVTGQAGELFF.

The chain has TRBV7-3 and TRBJ2-1; TRBD1 matches 7 bases. Germline V gives CDR1 SGHTA, CDR2 FQGTGA. The CDR3 contains 13 residues. Trimming at V came to 5 bases and at J to 7 bases, leaving 5 bases not matched to a gene. The CDR3 sequence is CASSPDRWNEQFF. The CDR3 DNA reads as TGTGCCAGCAGCCCGGACAGGTGGAATGAGCAGTTCTTC.

This clonotype was detected ten times or more. This sequence joins TRBV10-3 and TRBJ2-2, with D maybe TRBD2 (5 bases). CDR3 length equals 16 residues. V lost 2 bases and J lost 4, with 14 bases in between. Germline V gene data show CDR1 as ENHRY and CDR2 as SYGVKD. The CDR3, as DNA: TGTGCCATCAGTGAGGAGGGATTAGCCCTCACCGGGGAGCTGTTTTTT. Protein: CAISEEGLALTGELFF.

In its sample, this clonotype was seen a few times. J is TRBJ1-2 and V is TRBV20-1; tentatively, D is TRBD1 (6 bases). The V and J ends lost 3 bases and 4 bases respectively, with 9 bases between them. Germline-derived CDR1 and CDR2 are DFQATT and SNEGSKA (reference sequence). The CDR3 sequence is 12 residues long. The CDR3 DNA sequence: TGCAGTGCTAGTGCCAGGGGCTATGGCTACACCTTC. It encodes CSASARGYGYTF.

The chain employs TRBV18 and TRBJ1-5, with a possible D match to TRBD1 (5 bases). Looked up from germline, CDR1 is KGHSH and CDR2 is LQKENI. The V end was cut by 4 bases, the J end by 0 bases, with 13 bases between. The CDR3 runs to 16 residues. This CDR3 is CASSLSGPTSNQPQHF. CDR3 sequence (DNA): TGTGCCAGCTCACTTTCGGGACCCACTAGCAATCAGCCCCAGCATTTT.

The genes are TRBV5-1 and TRBJ2-5; possibly TRBD1 or TRBD2 for D (5 bases each). The CDR3 runs to 15 residues. From germline, CDR1 is SGHRS and CDR2 YFSETQ. Between the trimmed V and J ends, which lost 4 bases and 3 bases, there was a span of 16 bases. DNA of the CDR3: TGCGCCAGCAGCGCCTCGGGACCCCCGGAAGAGACCCAGTACTTC. Translating it yields CASSASGPPEETQYF.

This clonotype turned up a few times. The genes are TRBV29-1 and TRBJ2-2; D might be TRBD1 (6 bases). Trimming removed 4 bases from V and 3 bases from J, with 15 bases in between. Looked up from germline, CDR1 is SQVTM and CDR2 is ANQGSEA. The CDR3 has 15 amino acids. The CDR3 sequence is CSVAQGPKYTGELFF. CDR3 sequence (DNA): TGCAGCGTTGCCCAGGGGCCTAAGTACACCGGGGAGCTGTTTTTT.

The genes are TRBV20-1 and TRBJ2-2; D is undetermined. This CDR3 is 15 amino acids long. V was trimmed by 2 bases and J by 0 bases, leaving 10 bases between them. The germline V gene encodes CDR1 DFQATT and CDR2 SNEGSKA (reference sequence). The CDR3 coding sequence is TGCAGTGCTAGAAAGGCGGACGCGAACACCGGGGAGCTGTTTTTT. Amino acids: CSARKADANTGELFF.

This clonotype was seen only a few times. This chain joins TRBV20-1 and TRBJ2-3; 8 bases align to TRBD2. After removal of 6 bases from V and 2 bases from J, the junction contained 7 bases not matched to a gene. There are 14 residues in the CDR3. Per germline, CDR1 DFQATT and CDR2 SNEGSKA (reference sequence). CDR3 region: CSAMRGANTDTQYF. The CDR3, as DNA: TGCAGTGCAATGCGGGGGGCGAACACAGATACGCAGTATTTT.

The chain couples TRBV9 to TRBJ2-5, with D possibly matching TRBD2 (6 bases). This CDR3 region has 14 residues. V lost 0 bases to trimming and J lost 4 bases, with 10 bases between them. The germline CDR1 and CDR2 sequences are SGDLS and YYNGEE. The CDR3 nucleotides read TGTGCCAGCAGCGTAGACGGGGGAATAGAGACCCAGTACTTC. Translating it yields CASSVDGGIETQYF.

This clonotype was picked up many times. The rearrangement joins TRBV10-3 to TRBJ2-7; perhaps D is TRBD1 or TRBD2 (5 bases each). V lost 7 bases, J lost 3 bases, and 13 bases lay in between. Germline CDR1 and CDR2: ENHRY and SYGVKD. The CDR3 is made up of 13 amino acids. CDR3 loop: CAIMGERIYEQYF. CDR3 coding DNA: TGTGCCATCATGGGGGAGAGGATCTACGAGCAGTACTTC.

The chain has TRBV20-1 and TRBJ2-3, with a tentative D call TRBD1 (5 bases). V lost 0 bases, J lost 8 bases, and 15 bases lay in between. Germline V gene lookup returns CDR1 DFQATT and CDR2 SNEGSKA (reference sequence). The length of the CDR3 is 14 residues. CDR3 in amino acids: CSARDGAAPVTQYF. The CDR3, as DNA: TGCAGTGCTAGAGATGGGGCAGCCCCAGTTACGCAGTATTTT.

This clonotype was seen at least ten times. J is TRBJ1-3 and V is TRBV29-1; D is unclear. The V end lost 2 bases, the J end lost 0 bases, and 5 bases lay between the germline ends. The germline V gene encodes CDR1 SQVTM and CDR2 ANQGSEA. The CDR3 length is 13 residues. The chain's CDR3 is CSVELTSGNTIYF. Here the CDR3 DNA reads TGCAGCGTTGAATTGACCTCTGGAAACACCATATATTTT.

In this sample, this clonotype turned up many times. The chain employs TRBV5-1 and TRBJ2-5; 14 bases agree with TRBD2. The germline V gene encodes CDR1 SGHRS and CDR2 YFSETQ. Germline trimming cut 4 bases from V and 4 bases from J; bases unmatched to any gene: 6. The CDR3 consists of 16 residues. This chain's CDR3 is CASSAGLAGDVETQYF. DNA for the CDR3: TGCGCCAGCAGCGCGGGACTAGCGGGAGATGTAGAGACCCAGTACTTC.

The gene calls are TRBV6-2 or TRBV6-3 and TRBJ2-7; unclear D gene. The CDR3 has 14 residues. The germline gives CDR1 MNHEY, CDR2 SVGEGT. Trimming left V 0 bases short and J 4 bases short, with 10 bases between. Written as DNA, the CDR3 is TGTGCCAGCAGTTACTCGAACGAGCGATACGAGCAGTACTTC. Translating it yields CASSYSNERYEQYF.

This clonotype was observed at least ten times. V and J are TRBV24-1 and TRBJ2-3; D is uncertain. The CDR3 covers 16 residues. Between the trimmed V and J ends, which lost 7 bases and 0 bases, there was a span of 16 bases. Germline-derived CDR1 and CDR2 are KGHDR and SFDVKD. CDR3 loop: CATSKYTLSSTDTQYF. DNA of the CDR3: TGTGCCACCAGCAAGTATACCCTCTCTAGCACAGATACGCAGTATTTT.

The chain recombines TRBV7-2 with TRBJ2-1; TRBD2 matches at 8 bases. V shed 0 bases and J 3 bases; nucleotides not matched to a gene: 1. Germline loops: CDR1 SGHTA, CDR2 FQGNSA. This CDR3 is 15 amino acids long. CDR3 protein: CASSLASGNYNEQFF. The CDR3 bases are TGTGCCAGCAGCTTAGCTAGCGGGAACTACAATGAGCAGTTCTTC.